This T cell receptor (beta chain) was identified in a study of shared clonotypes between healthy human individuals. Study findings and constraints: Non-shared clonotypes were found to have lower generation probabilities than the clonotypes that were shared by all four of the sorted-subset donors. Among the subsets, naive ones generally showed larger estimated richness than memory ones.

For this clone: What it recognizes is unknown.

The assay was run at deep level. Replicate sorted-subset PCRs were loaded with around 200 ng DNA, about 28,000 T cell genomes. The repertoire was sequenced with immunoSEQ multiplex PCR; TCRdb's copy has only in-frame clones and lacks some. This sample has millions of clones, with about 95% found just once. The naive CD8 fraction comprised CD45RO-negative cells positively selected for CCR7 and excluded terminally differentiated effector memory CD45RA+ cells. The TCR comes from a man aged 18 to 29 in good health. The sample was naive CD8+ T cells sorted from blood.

CDR3 DNA sequence: TGCGCCAGCAGCCAAATAGGGGGACAGGGGCACGAGCAGTACTTC. It translates to CASSQIGGQGHEQYF. The J gene is TRBJ2-7, the V gene TRBV4-1, with 10 bases that match TRBD1. The CDR3 is 15 residues long. Germline V gene data show CDR1 as MGHRA and CDR2 as YSYEKL. V lost 2 bases, J lost 5 bases, and 6 bases stayed unmatched.